These T cell receptor beta chains were read from a single sample in a study of human T cells and chemical hapten exposure. MiXCR, applied by TCRdb to the RACE reads, yields one record per CDR3 protein. The data contain about 190,000 distinct CDR3 sequences, around a quarter of them seen just once; the ten biggest clones take up 2% to 2.5%. The input for sequencing was whole blood, taken in connection with sensitization to the hapten diphenylcyclopropenone (DPC). Receptors originate from a woman aged 35 to 49 with alopecia areata. Some clones in this sample may be carry-over from other donors' samples. CDR3s include the opening cysteine and the closing phenylalanine or tryptophan. Each record gives: D gene, V gene, J gene, clone size, CDR3 DNA, CDR3 protein. A D gene is named only where the DNA matches it firmly. Size is stated for part of the rows, as once, few or many counts, or as a class when the clone is expanded.

.	TRBV7-2	TRBJ2-7	few	TGTGCCAGCAGCCTGCGGGACTCTGAGGGTGAGCAGTACTTC	CASSLRDSEGEQYF
.	TRBV7-9	TRBJ2-3	.	TGTGCCAGCAGCTTAGGCGGAGCCCGGCCAGATACGCAGTATTTT	CASSLGGARPDTQYF
TRBD2	TRBV6-6	TRBJ2-7	few	TGTGCCACCTGGGGGGGGTTCGACGAGCAGTACTTC	CATWGGFDEQYF
.	TRBV7-9	TRBJ2-3	many	TGTGCCAGCAGCAAACCTGGAGGCCTCCTCACAGATACGCAGTATTTT	CASSKPGGLLTDTQYF
TRBD2	TRBV6-1	TRBJ2-3	.	TGTGCCAGCAGCCCCTCGGGACTAGGTCCAGATACGCAGTATTTT	CASSPSGLGPDTQYF
.	TRBV10-3	TRBJ1-5	few	TGTGCCGCGGCGGGGGAAGTGGGGGCTAGGGATAGCAATCAGCCCCAGCATTTT	CAAAGEVGARDSNQPQHF
.	TRBV5-1	TRBJ2-3	.	TGCGCCAGCACCTTGGGGCCGTCTAGCACAGATACGCAGTATTTT	CASTLGPSSTDTQYF
.	TRBV7-2	TRBJ2-3	.	TGTGCCAGCAGCTTTGGGGGAGGATTCACAGATACGCAGTATTTT	CASSFGGGFTDTQYF
TRBD2	TRBV20-1	TRBJ2-1	few	TGCAGTGCTCTTAGCGGGACTAGCAATGAGCAGTTCTTC	CSALSGTSNEQFF
TRBD2	TRBV5-1	TRBJ2-3	.	TGCGCCAGCAGCAAGGGGACTAGCGGGCACCCCTTCACAGATACGCAGTATTTT	CASSKGTSGHPFTDTQYF
.	TRBV6-2/TRBV6-3	TRBJ1-4	.	TGTGCCAGCAGTTACTTCGGCAAGTCCGACGAAAAACTGTTTTTT	CASSYFGKSDEKLFF
.	TRBV6-2/TRBV6-3	TRBJ2-1	many	TGTGCCACCAATCGGGGGCGGCTAGCGGTTAGCTCCTACAATGAGCAGTTCTTC	CATNRGRLAVSSYNEQFF
.	TRBV29-1	TRBJ1-2	once	TGCAGCGTTCGGGAGCGAGGGGTATATGGCTACATCTTC	CSVRERGVYGYIF
.	TRBV29-1	TRBJ2-2	.	TGCAGCGTTGAAGGAGCCGGGGAGCTGTTTTTT	CSVEGAGELFF
.	TRBV6-2/TRBV6-3	TRBJ2-1	.	TGTGCCAGCAGTTACGGGCATGAGCAGTTCTTC	CASSYGHEQFF
TRBD1	TRBV29-1	TRBJ2-1	few	TGCAGCGTTCGCCGGGACAGGGAGGGCAATGAGCAGTTCTTC	CSVRRDREGNEQFF
.	TRBV25-1	TRBJ2-3	.	TGTGCCAGCGCTGGGCTCTCTCTATTAAGCACAGATACGCAGTATTTT	CASAGLSLLSTDTQYF
TRBD2	TRBV6-2/TRBV6-3	TRBJ2-1	.	TGTGCCAGCACCCATAGCGGGGGCAATGAGCAGTTCTTC	CASTHSGGNEQFF
.	TRBV20-1	TRBJ1-1	.	TGCAGTGCTAAGGCCAGCCTTGACACTGAAGCTTTCTTT	CSAKASLDTEAFF
.	TRBV14	TRBJ1-1	many	TGTGCCAGCAGCCAGGGATACAGGGCTCCGAATATTGCGGACACTGAAGCTTTCTTT	CASSQGYRAPNIADTEAFF
.	TRBV4-2	TRBJ2-5	few	TGTGCCAGCAGCCAAAACCTAGCGAGGACCATGCGAGAGACCCAGTACTTC	CASSQNLARTMRETQYF
TRBD2	TRBV20-1	TRBJ2-5	few	TGCAGTGCTAGAGAGGCTAGCGGGATTGAGACCCAGTACTTC	CSAREASGIETQYF
.	TRBV7-2	TRBJ2-7	.	TGTGCCAGCAGCTTAATTTCAACGGGCGACGAGCAGTACTTC	CASSLISTGDEQYF
.	TRBV4-3	TRBJ1-4	few	TGCGCCAGCAGCCAAGTGGGAGGGGGTGAAAAACTGTTTTTT	CASSQVGGGEKLFF
TRBD2	TRBV11-1	TRBJ2-1	.	TGTGCCAGCAGCCCGATATTAGCGGGAGTAGGTGAGCAGTTCTTC	CASSPILAGVGEQFF
TRBD1	TRBV20-1	TRBJ2-5	few	TGCAGTGCTAGGGGGGACAGGAGGGAACAAGAGACCCAGTACTTC	CSARGDRREQETQYF
TRBD1	TRBV28	TRBJ1-5	few	TGTGCCAGCAGCATGTTGGGGACAGCCTACAATCAGCCCCAGCATTTT	CASSMLGTAYNQPQHF
.	TRBV10-3	TRBJ2-7	few	TGTGCCATCAGTGGGGTGAATTACGAGCAGTACTTC	CAISGVNYEQYF
.	TRBV12-3/TRBV12-4	TRBJ2-5	.	TGTGCCAGCAGTTTGTGGGGGAGCCGGCGGGAAGAGACCCAGTACTTC	CASSLWGSRREETQYF
.	TRBV27	TRBJ2-7	.	TGTGCCAGCAGTTTATTCGGGGCAGGGAAATACGAGCAGTACTTC	CASSLFGAGKYEQYF
.	TRBV7-9	TRBJ2-7	.	TGTGCCAGCAGCTTGGGGGGATTCGACGAGCAGTACTTC	CASSLGGFDEQYF
.	TRBV7-9	TRBJ2-2	once	TGTGCCAGCAGCTTATCAGGGTCCACCGGGGAGCTGTTTTTT	CASSLSGSTGELFF
TRBD2	TRBV2	TRBJ2-1	.	TGTGCCAGCAAAGAGTTAGCGGGAAGGTACAATGAGCAGTTCTTC	CASKELAGRYNEQFF
TRBD2	TRBV7-2	TRBJ2-5	.	TGTGCCAGCAGCTTCGGACTAGCGGGAGCAGAGACCCAGTACTTC	CASSFGLAGAETQYF
TRBD1	TRBV27	TRBJ2-5	few	TGTGCCAGCAGTTCTGGACAGGGGGCTCCCCAGTACTTC	CASSSGQGAPQYF
.	TRBV7-2	TRBJ1-2	.	TGTGCCAGCAGCTCGGACGCCCAGAATGGCTACACCTTC	CASSSDAQNGYTF
TRBD2	TRBV12-3/TRBV12-4	TRBJ2-1	.	TGTGCCAGCAGTTTATTAGCGGGAGGTTCAAATGAGCAGTTCTTC	CASSLLAGGSNEQFF
.	TRBV6-1	TRBJ1-1	.	TGTGCCAGCAGTCTTAGTGGAGGGTTGGGCACTGAAGCTTTCTTT	CASSLSGGLGTEAFF
TRBD1	TRBV3-1	TRBJ2-7	.	TGTGCCAGCAGCCATGGGACAGGGGGCCGGGAGCAGTACTTC	CASSHGTGGREQYF
.	TRBV6-1	TRBJ1-1	few	TGTGCCAGCAGTGAAGGCAGGGGCATGAACACTGAAGCTTTCTTT	CASSEGRGMNTEAFF
.	TRBV10-3	TRBJ2-6	few	TGTGCCACCTTTCGGGGCGGCTCTGGGGCCAACGTCCTGACTTTC	CATFRGGSGANVLTF
TRBD2	TRBV24-1	TRBJ2-1	.	TGTGCCACCAGTGATCAAGGGAGGGCCTACAATGAGCAGTTCTTC	CATSDQGRAYNEQFF
.	TRBV20-1	TRBJ1-5	.	TGCAGTGCTAGCGGCACCTCCAATCAGCCCCAGCATTTT	CSASGTSNQPQHF
.	TRBV7-3	TRBJ2-6	few	TGTGCCAGCAGCAAACAGGGTCGTGGGGCCAACGTCCTGACTTTC	CASSKQGRGANVLTF
TRBD1	TRBV29-1	TRBJ2-7	few	TGCAGCGTTGGGGGGACAGTCTACGAGCAGTACTTC	CSVGGTVYEQYF
TRBD1	TRBV10-3	TRBJ2-5	.	TGTGCCACAGCAGGGGGCCAAGAGACCCAGTACTTC	CATAGGQETQYF
TRBD2	TRBV10-3	TRBJ2-7	.	TGTGCCATCGGGGGGGATACCTACGAGCAGTACTTC	CAIGGDTYEQYF
TRBD1	TRBV12-3/TRBV12-4	TRBJ1-2	.	TGTGCCAGCAGGGCAACAGGGGGCTATGGCTACACCTTC	CASRATGGYGYTF
.	TRBV10-3	TRBJ1-2	.	TGTGCCATCAGTGCAGCAGACTATGGCTACACCTTC	CAISAADYGYTF